What follows are 9 T cell receptor beta chains derived from one specimen sequenced in a study of TIL therapy for anti-PD-1-resistant metastatic lung cancer. Time point meaning: pre-treatment sample, taken before nivolumab and TIL therapy. This was the immunoSEQ v3 assay. The assay was immunoSEQ multiplex PCR, and TCRdb's table has in-frame clones only and misses some. The table lists 36,000 or so clones, around 79% of them singletons, with about 5.7% in the top ten. Sequences were derived from blood, sampled at baseline. The receptors come from a person between 30 and 79 years old with non-small cell lung cancer.

The rearrangement uses TRBV5-1 and TRBJ2-7; weak D call: TRBD1 (5 bases). The germline gives CDR1 SGHRS, CDR2 YFSETQ. V was cut by 0 bases and J by 2 bases, with 12 bases left in between. This CDR3 is 15 amino acids long. CDR3 sequence: CASSLERQPAYEQYF. For the CDR3, the DNA is TGCGCCAGCAGCTTGGAACGACAGCCCGCCTACGAGCAGTACTTC.

A single count supports this clone. The rearrangement joins TRBV7-3 to TRBJ2-1; TRBD1 matches at 9 bases. V dropped 5 bases and J dropped 8; count of bases not matched to a gene: 4. Germline CDR1 and CDR2: SGHTA and FQGTGA. This CDR3 has 13 residues. The CDR3 loop reads CASSRTGVDEQFF. The CDR3 nucleotides are TGTGCCAGCAGCCGGACAGGGGTAGATGAGCAGTTCTTC.

The chain uses TRBV19 and TRBJ2-4; 8 nucleotides match TRBD1. Germline V gives CDR1 LNHDA, CDR2 SQIVND (reference sequence). The CDR3 is 13 amino acids. With 10 bases clipped from V and 7 bases from J, the junction kept 9 bases outside the gene matches. The DNA for the CDR3 is TGTGCCACGGGAAACAGGGGGGCGAACATTCAGTACTTC. Protein product: CATGNRGANIQYF.

The gene calls are TRBV9 and TRBJ2-5; a possible D gene is TRBD2 (6 bases). The CDR3 has 16 residues. V lost 3 bases and J lost 7, with 22 bases in between. Germline-derived CDR1 and CDR2 are SGDLS and YYNGEE. CDR3 DNA: TGTGCCAGCAGCGGAGTAGGGGACTCCCGTGTCGGGACCCAGTACTTC. It codes for CASSGVGDSRVGTQYF.

This sequence joins TRBV14 and TRBJ2-3; D is ambiguous. This CDR3 comprises 17 residues. The V end was cut by 0 bases, the J end by 1 base, with 14 bases between. Germline V gene data show CDR1 as SGHDN and CDR2 as FVKESK. CDR3 protein: CASSQDHGPRGTDTQYF. The DNA of the CDR3 is TGTGCCAGCAGCCAAGATCACGGGCCCCGGGGCACAGATACGCAGTATTTT.

The J gene is TRBJ2-5, the V gene TRBV5-1; D is undetermined. V dropped 4 bases and J dropped 2 bases, with 9 bases sitting between them. There are 13 residues in the CDR3. Germline CDR1 reads SGHRS; CDR2 reads YFSETQ. CDR3 bases: TGCGCCAGCAGCGTAACGGTACAAGAGACCCAGTACTTC. This encodes CASSVTVQETQYF.

This chain uses TRBV5-1 with TRBJ2-7; a possible D gene is TRBD1 (5 bases). The V gene lost 4 bases and the J gene lost 7 bases, with 18 bases spanning the gap. CDR3 length: 14 amino acids. Germline lookup yields CDR1 SGHRS and CDR2 YFSETQ. In nucleotides, the CDR3 is TGCGCCAGCAGCGGTACCTGGGGCCAGTCGGAGCAGTACTTC. It yields the protein CASSGTWGQSEQYF. The entire variable domain, with the rest obtained from reference TRBV5-1 and TRBJ2-7, is as follows: KAGVTQTPRYLIKTRGQQVTLSCSPISGHRSVSWYQQTPGQGLQFLFEYFSETQRNKGNFPGRFSGRQFSNSRSEMNVSTLELGDSALYLCASSGTWGQSEQYFGPGTRLTVT.

This clone was recorded only once. This rearrangement joins TRBV7-9 to TRBJ1-4; D is undetermined. CDR3 size: 14 residues. Germline CDR1 and CDR2: SEHNR and FQNEAQ (reference sequence). V shed 2 bases and J shed 8 bases, with 12 bases lying between them. As DNA, the CDR3 is TGTGCCAGCAGCTTACGACGGTGGGGAGAAAAACTGTTTTTT. Amino acid sequence: CASSLRRWGEKLFF.

V usage is TRBV15 and J usage is TRBJ2-7; D possibly corresponds to TRBD1 (6 bases). Trimming pared 3 bases from V and 4 bases from J, leaving 10 bases between. Germline CDR1 reads LNHNV; CDR2 reads YYDKDF (reference sequence). This CDR3 is 13 amino acids long. CDR3 nucleotide sequence: TGTGCCACCAGCAGCCAGGACAGATACGAGCAGTACTTC. This encodes CATSSQDRYEQYF.